This T cell receptor beta chain was captured in a study of shared clonotypes between healthy human individuals. Method: immunoSEQ multiplex PCR; TCRdb's copy keeps in-frame clones and lacks some. The repertoire has some 2 million clones, 85% to 95% of them found once; the top ten carry 1% to 1.5%. Germline CDR1 and CDR2: SGHDT and YYEEEE. This CDR3 contains 15 residues. J lost 6 bases, V lost 0 bases, and 9 bases had no gene match. Terminally differentiated effector memory CD45RA+ cells were excluded from the naive CD8 cells, which were CD45RO-negative and positively selected for CCR7. Source material: naive CD8+ T cells sorted from blood. The rearrangement joins TRBV5-6 to TRBJ2-7; the match to TRBD2 covers 7 bases. This clonotype was obtained from a man aged 18 to 35 in good health. In nucleotides, the CDR3 is TGTGCCAGCAGCTTGGGCGGGGGACCCCTCGCCGAGCAGTACTTC. Translated: CASSLGGGPLAEQYF.